This T cell receptor beta chain emerged from a study of CD4 T cells in relation to SARS-CoV-2 and coronaviruses. Turning to the study itself: Crossreactive spike epitopes shared across donors were mapped to their HLA restriction. Study findings and constraints: No crossreactivity against non-spike viral proteins was tested here.

Concerning this clone: Antigen: not known.

Uncultured naive and memory CD4+ T cells supplied DNA for deep TCR-beta sequencing. Using immunoSEQ multiplex PCR, the repertoire was profiled, and TCRdb retains in-frame clones only, with some absent. In the table there are about 38,000 clones, 85% to 90% of which are singletons. J gave up 7 bases and V 7 bases, and 9 bases lay outside the gene matches. This CDR3 has 14 residues. Per germline, CDR1 MNHEY and CDR2 SVGAGI. The source is an adult with COVID-19. Input material: memory CD4+ T cells from PBMCs. The V gene is TRBV6-5, the J gene TRBJ2-1, with TRBD2 matching over 8 bases. The CDR3 DNA sequence: TGTGCCAGCATTTTAGCGGGGAGGCGGAATGAGCAGTTCTTC. Amino acid sequence: CASILAGRRNEQFF.